These T cell receptor beta chains were read from a single sample in a study of T cell responses to AZD1222 COVID-19 vaccine. Sequencing was performed with immunoSEQ multiplex PCR; in TCRdb, only in-frame clones are kept and a portion is missing. The table has 100,000 to 150,000 clones, 70% to 90% seen once. The specimen comprised peripheral blood, sampled on day 0 of AZD1222 vaccination. Receptor source: an adult in good health. Each CDR3 is given with its conserved first and last residue. D genes are given only for firm matches. Not all rows give a size; the values are once, few, many and, for expanded clones, a class.

V	D	length	J	size	DNA	CDR3
TRBV27	NA	15	TRBJ2-3	NA	TGTGCCAGCAGTTTAGAGGCCGGGAAAACAGATACGCAGTATTTT	CASSLEAGKTDTQYF
TRBV19	NA	14	TRBJ1-1	NA	TGTGCCAGTATCCGCCGGGGGGTCAACACTGAAGCTTTCTTT	CASIRRGVNTEAFF
TRBV28	TRBD2	14	TRBJ2-1	NA	TGTGCCAGCAGCTTTAGCGGGAGGGCCAATGAGCAGTTCTTC	CASSFSGRANEQFF
TRBV6-5	TRBD1	13	TRBJ1-5	NA	TGTGCCAGCAGTAGGACAGGGGATCAGCCCCAGCATTTT	CASSRTGDQPQHF
TRBV9	NA	12	TRBJ1-2	NA	TGTGCCAGCAGCGTTCTCTCTAACGGCTACACCTTC	CASSVLSNGYTF
TRBV6-4	TRBD1	17	TRBJ1-2	NA	TGTGCCAGCAGTGTGACGCCCGGACAGGCAACTAACTATGGCTACACCTTC	CASSVTPGQATNYGYTF
TRBV24-1	TRBD1	19	TRBJ1-5	NA	TGTGCCACCAGGAGGAACCCAAATGACAGGGAGGATAGCAATCAGCCCCAGCATTTT	CATRRNPNDREDSNQPQHF
TRBV28	NA	13	TRBJ1-1	NA	TGTGCCAGCAGTTTAAATCCCAACACTGAAGCTTTCTTT	CASSLNPNTEAFF
TRBV4-3	TRBD1	22	TRBJ1-6	few	TGCGCCAGCAGCCAAGATTCCGACAGGGGGCTAATCGCCAGCTCCTATAATTCACCCCTCCACTTT	CASSQDSDRGLIASSYNSPLHF
TRBV27	NA	13	TRBJ1-5	NA	TGTGCCAGCAAAAGTCAGGGAAATCAGCCCCAGCATTTT	CASKSQGNQPQHF
TRBV2	NA	21	TRBJ2-5	NA	TGTGCCAGCAGTGAACTTTCTACACGGGCCTCTCCAGCCCCTAGAGCCGAGACCCAGTACTTC	CASSELSTRASPAPRAETQYF
TRBV5-1	TRBD1	16	TRBJ2-7	NA	TGCGCCAGCAGCTTGGAAGGGACAGGGGGCACCTACGAGCAGTACTTC	CASSLEGTGGTYEQYF
TRBV19	TRBD1	14	TRBJ1-5	NA	TGTGCCAGTAGTATAGAGGGACAGAATCAGCCCCAGCATTTT	CASSIEGQNQPQHF
TRBV11-2	TRBD1	15	TRBJ2-5	NA	TGTGCCAGCAGCTTCGGGGACAGAGATGAAGAGACCCAGTACTTC	CASSFGDRDEETQYF
TRBV15	NA	17	TRBJ1-1	NA	TGTGCCACCAGCAGAGCCCCTGGACTGATGAGGAGCACTGAAGCTTTCTTT	CATSRAPGLMRSTEAFF
TRBV18	NA	15	TRBJ2-7	NA	TGTGCCAGCTCACCAGGGTCCGGGAGCTCCTACGAGCAGTACTTC	CASSPGSGSSYEQYF
TRBV29-1	TRBD2	14	TRBJ2-1	NA	TGCAGCGTTGTCGTACTAGCGGCCTACAATGAGCAGTTCTTC	CSVVVLAAYNEQFF
TRBV28	NA	15	TRBJ1-1	NA	TGTGCCAGCAGTTTTTTCGACAGACTGAACACTGAAGCTTTCTTT	CASSFFDRLNTEAFF
TRBV19	TRBD2	16	TRBJ2-1	NA	TGTGCCAGTACCATTTTTAGCGGGAGCTCCTACAATGAGCAGTTCTTC	CASTIFSGSSYNEQFF
TRBV29-1	NA	13	TRBJ1-2	NA	TGCAGCGCATCCGGCCCAAATAACTATGGCTACACCTTC	CSASGPNNYGYTF
TRBV5-6	NA	13	TRBJ1-2	NA	TGTGCCAGCAGCTTGGCCCTAGGCGATGGCTACACCTTC	CASSLALGDGYTF
TRBV19	NA	17	TRBJ1-1	NA	TGTGCCAGTAGTATCGCGCCTCTCTCCGGAATGAACACTGAAGCTTTCTTT	CASSIAPLSGMNTEAFF
TRBV6-1	NA	15	TRBJ2-1	many	TGTGCCAGCAGTGAAGCCTCCGGGACAAACAATGAGCAGTTCTTC	CASSEASGTNNEQFF
TRBV18	TRBD1	16	TRBJ1-3	NA	TGTGCCAGCTCACCAGCAGGGACAGACTCTGGAAACACCATATATTTT	CASSPAGTDSGNTIYF
TRBV6-5	NA	15	TRBJ1-2	NA	TGTGCCAGCAGTTACTCTTCGAGGGTCAACTATGGCTACACCTTC	CASSYSSRVNYGYTF